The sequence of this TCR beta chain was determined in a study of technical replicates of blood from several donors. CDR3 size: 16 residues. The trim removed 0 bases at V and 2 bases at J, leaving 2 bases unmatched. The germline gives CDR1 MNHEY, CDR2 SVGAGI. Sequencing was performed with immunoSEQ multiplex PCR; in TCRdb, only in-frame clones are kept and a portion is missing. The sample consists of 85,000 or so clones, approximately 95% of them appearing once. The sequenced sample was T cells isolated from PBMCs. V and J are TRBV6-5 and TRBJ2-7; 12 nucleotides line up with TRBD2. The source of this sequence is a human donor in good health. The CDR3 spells CASSYSWTSGAYEQYF. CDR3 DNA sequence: TGTGCCAGCAGTTACTCCTGGACTAGCGGGGCCTACGAGCAGTACTTC.